Given below is one T cell receptor (beta chain) in context. Generated by immunoSEQ multiplex PCR, the TCRdb table keeps only in-frame clones and is missing some. Among about 75,000 clones listed, about 90% were seen once. Per the germline V gene, CDR1 is WNHNN and CDR2 is SYGVQD (reference sequence). V was cut by 0 bases and J by 3 bases, with 7 bases left in between. There are 14 residues in the CDR3. This entry belongs to a study of technical replicates of blood from a few donors. The receptor was derived from a human donor in good health. The source material was T cells isolated from PBMCs. The chain is built from TRBV10-1 and TRBJ2-3; TRBD2 is a possible D gene (6 bases). This CDR3 is CASSESGGTDTQYF. The CDR3, as DNA: TGCGCCAGCAGTGAGTCGGGGGGAACAGATACGCAGTATTTT.